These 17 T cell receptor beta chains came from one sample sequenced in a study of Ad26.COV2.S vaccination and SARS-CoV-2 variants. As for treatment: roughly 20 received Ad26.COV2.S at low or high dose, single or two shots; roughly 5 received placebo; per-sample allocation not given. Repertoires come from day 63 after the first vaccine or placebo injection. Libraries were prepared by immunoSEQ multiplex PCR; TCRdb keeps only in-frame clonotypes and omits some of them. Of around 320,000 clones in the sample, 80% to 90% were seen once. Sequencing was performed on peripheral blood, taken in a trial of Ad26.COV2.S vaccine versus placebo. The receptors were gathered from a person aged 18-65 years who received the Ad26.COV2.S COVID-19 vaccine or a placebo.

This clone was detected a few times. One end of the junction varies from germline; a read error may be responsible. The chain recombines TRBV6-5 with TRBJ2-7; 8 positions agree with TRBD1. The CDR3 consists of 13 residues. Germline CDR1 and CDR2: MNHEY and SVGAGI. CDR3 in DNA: TGTGCCAGCAGCCCCGACAGGGGCCACCAGTCTCACTTC. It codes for CASSPDRGHQSHF.

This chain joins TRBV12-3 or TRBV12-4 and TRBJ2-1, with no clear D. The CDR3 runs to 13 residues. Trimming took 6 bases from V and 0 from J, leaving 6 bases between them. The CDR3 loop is CASSLVSYNEQFF. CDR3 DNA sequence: TGTGCCAGCAGCCTTGTCTCCTACAATGAGCAGTTCTTC.

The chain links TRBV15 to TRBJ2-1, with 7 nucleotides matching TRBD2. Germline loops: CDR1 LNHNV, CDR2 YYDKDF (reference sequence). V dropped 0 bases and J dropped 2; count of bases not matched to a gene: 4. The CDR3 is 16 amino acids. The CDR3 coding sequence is TGTGCCACCAGCAGAGATCCCAGCGGGGCCTACAATGAGCAGTTCTTC. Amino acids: CATSRDPSGAYNEQFF.

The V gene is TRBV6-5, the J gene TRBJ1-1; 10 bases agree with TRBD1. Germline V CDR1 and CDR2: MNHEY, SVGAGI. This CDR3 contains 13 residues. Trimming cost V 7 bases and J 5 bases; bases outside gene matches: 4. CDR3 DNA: TGTGCCAGCACTCTGGACAGGGGGACTGAAGCTTTCTTT. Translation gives CASTLDRGTEAFF.

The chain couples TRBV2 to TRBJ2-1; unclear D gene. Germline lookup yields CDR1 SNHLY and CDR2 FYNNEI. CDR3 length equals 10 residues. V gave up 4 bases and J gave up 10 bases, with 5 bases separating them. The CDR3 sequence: CASSVWEQFF. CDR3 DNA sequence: TGTGCCAGCAGTGTTTGGGAGCAGTTCTTC.

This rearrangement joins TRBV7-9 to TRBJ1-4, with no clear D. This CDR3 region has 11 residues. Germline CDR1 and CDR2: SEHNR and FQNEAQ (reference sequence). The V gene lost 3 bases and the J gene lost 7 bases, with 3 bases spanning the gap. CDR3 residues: CASSFGEKLFF. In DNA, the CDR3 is TGTGCCAGCAGCTTCGGTGAAAAACTGTTTTTT.

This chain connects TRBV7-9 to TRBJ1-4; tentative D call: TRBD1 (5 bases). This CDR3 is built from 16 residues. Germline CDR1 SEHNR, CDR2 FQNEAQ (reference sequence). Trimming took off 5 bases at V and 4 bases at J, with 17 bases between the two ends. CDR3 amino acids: CASSTDKNRLNEKLFF. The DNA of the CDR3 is TGTGCCAGCAGCACGGACAAGAACCGTCTTAATGAAAAACTGTTTTTT.

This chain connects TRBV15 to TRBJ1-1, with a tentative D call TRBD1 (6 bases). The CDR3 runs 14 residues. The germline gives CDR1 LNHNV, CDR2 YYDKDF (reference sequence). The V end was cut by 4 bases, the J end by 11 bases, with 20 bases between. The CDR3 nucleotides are TGTGCCACCAGCACCGATTTGGGGGGCGTCGTGGCTTTCTTT. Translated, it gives CATSTDLGGVVAFF.

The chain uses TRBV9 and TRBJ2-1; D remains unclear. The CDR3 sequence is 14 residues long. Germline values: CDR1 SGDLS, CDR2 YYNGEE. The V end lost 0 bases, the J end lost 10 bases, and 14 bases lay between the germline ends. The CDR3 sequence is CASSVATGSEEQFF. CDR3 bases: TGTGCCAGCAGCGTAGCTACCGGTTCAGAGGAGCAGTTCTTC. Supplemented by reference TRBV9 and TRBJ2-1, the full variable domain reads DSGVTQTPKHLITATGQRVTLRCSPRSGDLSVYWYQQSLDQGLQFLIQYYNGEERAKGNILERFSAQQFPDLHSELNLSSLELGDSALYFCASSVATGSEEQFFGPGTRLTVL.

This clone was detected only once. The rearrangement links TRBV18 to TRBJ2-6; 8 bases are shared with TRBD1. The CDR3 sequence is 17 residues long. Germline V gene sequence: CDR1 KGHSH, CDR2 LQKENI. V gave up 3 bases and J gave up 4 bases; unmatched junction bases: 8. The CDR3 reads CASSPRTGTGGANVLTF. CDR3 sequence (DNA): TGTGCCAGCTCACCGCGGACAGGGACTGGGGGGGCCAACGTCCTGACTTTC.

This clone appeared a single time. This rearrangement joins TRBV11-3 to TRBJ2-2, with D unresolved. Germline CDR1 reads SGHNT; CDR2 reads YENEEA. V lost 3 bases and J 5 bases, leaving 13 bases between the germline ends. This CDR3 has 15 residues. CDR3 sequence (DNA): TGTGCCAGCAGCTTCGGGCGCTTCGGGACCGGGGAGCTGTTTTTT. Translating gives CASSFGRFGTGELFF.

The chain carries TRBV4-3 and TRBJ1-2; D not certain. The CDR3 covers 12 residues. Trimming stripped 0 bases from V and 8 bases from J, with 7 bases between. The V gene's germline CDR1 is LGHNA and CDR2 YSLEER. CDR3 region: CASSQDRGGYTF. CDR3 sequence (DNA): TGCGCCAGCAGCCAAGATCGGGGAGGCTACACCTTC.

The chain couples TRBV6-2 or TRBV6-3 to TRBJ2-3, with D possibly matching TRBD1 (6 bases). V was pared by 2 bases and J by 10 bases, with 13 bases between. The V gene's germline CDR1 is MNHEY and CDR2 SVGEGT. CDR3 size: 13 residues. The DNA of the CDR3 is TGTGCCAGCAGTTACAGGGACATTCATCCGCAGTATTTT. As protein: CASSYRDIHPQYF.

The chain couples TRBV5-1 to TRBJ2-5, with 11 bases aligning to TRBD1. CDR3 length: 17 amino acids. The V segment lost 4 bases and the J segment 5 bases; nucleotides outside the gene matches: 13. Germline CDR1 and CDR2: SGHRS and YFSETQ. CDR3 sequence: CASSRGTGGGFRETQYF. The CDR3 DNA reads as TGCGCCAGCAGCCGAGGGACAGGGGGAGGTTTCAGGGAGACCCAGTACTTC.

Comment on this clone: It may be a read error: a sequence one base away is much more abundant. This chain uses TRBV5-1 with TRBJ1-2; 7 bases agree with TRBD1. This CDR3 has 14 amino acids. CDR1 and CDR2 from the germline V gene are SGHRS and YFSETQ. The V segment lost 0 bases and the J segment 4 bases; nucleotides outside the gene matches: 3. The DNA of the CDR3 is TGCGCCAGCAGCTTGGGTCCAGGGGGCTATGGCTACACCTTC. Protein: CASSLGPGGYGYTF.

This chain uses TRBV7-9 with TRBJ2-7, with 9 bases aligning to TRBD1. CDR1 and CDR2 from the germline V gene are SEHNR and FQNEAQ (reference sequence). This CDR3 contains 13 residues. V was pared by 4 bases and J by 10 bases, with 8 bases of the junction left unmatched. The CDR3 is CASSSGTGYDQYF. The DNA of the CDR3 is TGTGCCAGCAGCTCCGGGACAGGGTATGATCAGTACTTC.

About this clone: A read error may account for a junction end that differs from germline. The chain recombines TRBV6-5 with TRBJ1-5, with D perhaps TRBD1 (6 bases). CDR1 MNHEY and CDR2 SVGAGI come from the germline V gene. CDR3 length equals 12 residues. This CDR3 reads CASRTLGAEWYF. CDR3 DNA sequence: TGTGCCAGCAGAACACTGGGGGCGGAATGGTATTTT.